Below are 14 T cell receptor beta chains sequenced from a single sample in a study of T cell repertoires in cytomegalovirus infection (dated by TCRdb to 2018 to 2020). These receptors lack a known antigen. The label giving this sample's treatment or condition can be read as: in vitro stimulation with specific CMV peptide epitopes to enrich CMV-specific T cells. The listed sequencing device is Illumina HiSeq 1500. TCRdb reanalyzed the raw reads on its own, using fastp at Q25 for trimming and MiXCR for clone calling, and kept in-frame beta chains. Every entry covers one CDR3 protein and lists the most common genes and DNA from its rows. Here the sample has approximately 120,000 distinct CDR3 sequences; less than 30% occur a single time. Of the sample, roughly 77% falls within the top ten clones. The sample here was CD8+ T cells from cultured PBMCs, taken from culture after CMV antigen stimulation. These receptor sequences come from a human donor in good health (CMV status not recorded). Some clones in this sample may be carry-over from other donors' samples.

CDR3 bases: TGTGCCAGCAGTTTAGGGGCAGGGGAAGAGACCCAGTACTTC. As protein: CASSLGAGEETQYF. This sequence joins TRBV12-3 or TRBV12-4 and TRBJ2-5, with D possibly TRBD1 on 6 matching bases. The CDR3 extends over 14 amino acids. The V and J ends lost 1 base and 3 bases respectively, with 9 bases between them.

This sequence joins TRBV5-1 and TRBJ1-6, with D tentatively TRBD1 (5 bases). Germline loops: CDR1 SGHRS, CDR2 YFSETQ. The CDR3 is 14 amino acids. With 0 bases removed from V and 7 bases from J, the gap between germline ends came to 8 bases. The CDR3 bases are TGCGCCAGCAGCTTGGGGGGCGCGAATTCACCCCTCCACTTT. This sequence encodes CASSLGGANSPLHF.

DNA of the CDR3: TGTGCCAGCAGCTCTGTAGCGGGGGGATCCTCCTACAATGAGCAGTTCTTC. Its protein is CASSSVAGGSSYNEQFF. The chain combines TRBV28 with TRBJ2-1, with TRBD2 identical over 10 bases. J gave up 0 bases and V 6 bases, and 8 bases lay outside the gene matches. Germline V gene data show CDR1 as MDHEN and CDR2 as SYDVKM. The length of the CDR3 is 17 residues.

This clonotype showed up just a few times. The chain links TRBV5-4 to TRBJ2-7; 11 bases map to TRBD1. This CDR3 is built from 17 residues. The V gene end was trimmed by 0 bases and the J gene end by 6 bases; junction bases not matched to a gene: 11. The germline V gene has CDR1 SGHNT and CDR2 YYREEE (reference sequence). CDR3 region: CASSLVGTGGIFREQYF. For the CDR3, the DNA is TGTGCCAGCAGCTTGGTGGGGACAGGGGGTATATTTCGCGAGCAGTACTTC. The full variable domain, rest sourced from reference TRBV5-4 and TRBJ2-7, is ETGVTQSPTHLIKTRGQQVTLRCSSQSGHNTVSWYQQALGQGPQFIFQYYREEENGRGNFPPRFSGLQFPNYSSELNVNALELDDSALYLCASSLVGTGGIFREQYFGPGTRLTVT.

To note about this clonotype: The junction departs from germline at one end; a sequencing error may be responsible. CDR3 sequence reads: CVSTPQGQNTDTQYF. The CDR3 DNA reads TGTGTCAGCACCCCTCAAGGACAGAACACAGATACGCAGTATTTT. The chain combines TRBV7-9 with TRBJ2-3; D may be TRBD1 (6 bases). The CDR3 covers 15 residues. Germline CDR1 is SEHNR and CDR2 is FQNEAQ (reference sequence).

The V gene is TRBV4-1, the J gene TRBJ1-1; 10 nucleotides match TRBD1. The V gene end was trimmed by 1 base and the J gene end by 12 bases; junction bases not matched to a gene: 11. This CDR3 is built from 15 residues. The V gene's germline CDR1 is MGHRA and CDR2 YSYEKL. The CDR3 protein is CASSQGPGQGFVTFF. The CDR3 DNA follows: TGCGCCAGCAGCCAAGGTCCGGGACAGGGGTTCGTGACTTTCTTT.

This rearrangement joins TRBV7-9 to TRBJ1-1; 9 bases map to TRBD1. CDR3 length: 13 residues. V shed 0 bases and J 13 bases; nucleotides not matched to a gene: 6. Germline assignment: CDR1 SEHNR and CDR2 FQNEAQ (reference sequence). CDR3 bases: TGTGCCAGCAGCTTAGCGGGACAGGGAGTGTGTTTCTTT. This sequence encodes CASSLAGQGVCFF.

The gene calls are TRBV29-1 and TRBJ1-6, with D perhaps TRBD1 (6 bases). CDR1 SQVTM and CDR2 ANQGSEA come from the germline V gene. The CDR3 covers 14 residues. V gave up 7 bases and J gave up 1 base, with 11 bases separating them. CDR3 loop: CSARGASYNSPLHF. CDR3 in DNA: TGCAGCGCACGGGGGGCTTCCTATAATTCACCCCTCCACTTT.

This clonotype was seen more than once but under ten times. The genes are TRBV5-4 and TRBJ1-5; D is undetermined. V lost 0 bases and J lost 0, with 7 bases in between. This CDR3 is built from 15 residues. From germline, CDR1 is SGHNT and CDR2 YYREEE (reference sequence). CDR3 residues: CASSLGLGSNQPQHF. The CDR3 DNA follows: TGTGCCAGCAGCTTGGGTTTGGGTAGCAATCAGCCCCAGCATTTT.

This clonotype was counted ten times or more. The gene calls are TRBV2 and TRBJ2-7, with 7 positions matching TRBD1. From germline, CDR1 is SNHLY and CDR2 FYNNEI. V was pared by 6 bases and J by 3 bases, with 8 bases of the junction left unmatched. The CDR3 loop spans 14 amino acids. The chain's CDR3 is CASRLQGSGYEQYF. DNA of the CDR3: TGTGCCAGCAGACTACAGGGGAGCGGCTACGAGCAGTACTTC.

J is TRBJ1-5 and V is TRBV6-5; D remains ambiguous. Germline V lookup: CDR1 MNHEY, CDR2 SVGAGI. The CDR3 loop spans 13 amino acids. Trimming shortened V by 0 bases and J by 3 bases, and 3 bases separated the two germline ends. This CDR3 reads CASSYSLNQPQHF. For the CDR3, the DNA is TGTGCCAGCAGTTACTCTCTCAATCAGCCCCAGCATTTT.

The J gene is TRBJ2-2, the V gene TRBV5-6, with 11 bases identical to TRBD1. V lost 4 bases to trimming and J lost 0 bases; unmatched junction nucleotides: 8. The CDR3 is 18 residues long. Germline V gene lookup returns CDR1 SGHDT and CDR2 YYEEEE. CDR3 sequence (DNA): TGTGCCAGCAGCCAACTTGCGGGACAGGGGGCGAACACCGGGGAGCTGTTTTTT. Translating gives CASSQLAGQGANTGELFF.

The chain employs TRBV7-3 and TRBJ2-1; 11 bases match TRBD2. The CDR3 length is 15 residues. CDR1 and CDR2 (germline): SGHTA, FQGTGA. Unmatched junction bases numbered 7, after V lost 5 bases and J lost 7 bases. The CDR3 is CASSNSGGGENEQFF. The CDR3 DNA reads TGTGCCAGCAGCAATAGCGGGGGGGGGGAGAATGAGCAGTTCTTC.

This clonotype was seen more than once but under ten times. V and J are TRBV9 and TRBJ2-7, with a weak D call TRBD1 (6 bases). Trimming removed 0 bases at V and 5 bases at J, with 9 bases between. The CDR3 totals 13 residues. Germline values: CDR1 SGDLS, CDR2 YYNGEE. In DNA, the CDR3 is TGTGCCAGCAGCGTAGGTTCAGGGGACGAGCAGTACTTC. Its protein product is CASSVGSGDEQYF.